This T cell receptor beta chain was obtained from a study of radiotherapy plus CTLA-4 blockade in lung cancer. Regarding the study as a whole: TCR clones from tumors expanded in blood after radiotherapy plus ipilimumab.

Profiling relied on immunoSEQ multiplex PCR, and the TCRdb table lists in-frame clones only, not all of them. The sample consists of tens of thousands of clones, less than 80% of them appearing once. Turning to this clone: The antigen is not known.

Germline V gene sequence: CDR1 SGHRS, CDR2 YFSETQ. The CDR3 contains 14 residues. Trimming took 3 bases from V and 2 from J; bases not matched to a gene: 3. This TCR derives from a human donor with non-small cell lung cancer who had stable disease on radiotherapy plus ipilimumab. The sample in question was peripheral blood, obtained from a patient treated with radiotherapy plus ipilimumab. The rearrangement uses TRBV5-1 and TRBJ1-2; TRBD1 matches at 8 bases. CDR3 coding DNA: TGCGCCAGCAGCTGGGGACAGGAGAACTATGGCTACACCTTC. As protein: CASSWGQENYGYTF. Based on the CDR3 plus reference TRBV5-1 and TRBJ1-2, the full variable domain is KAGVTQTPRYLIKTRGQQVTLSCSPISGHRSVSWYQQTPGQGLQFLFEYFSETQRNKGNFPGRFSGRQFSNSRSEMNVSTLELGDSALYLCASSWGQENYGYTFGSGTRLTVV.